This passage covers 7 T cell receptor beta chains from one sample sequenced in a study of blood T cells in healthy people across ages. A second PCR of roughly 6 to 12 cycles used a sample-barcoded 5' primer and a J-beta primer mix. MiXCR, applied by TCRdb to the 5' RACE reads, yields one record per CDR3 protein. The profile covers about 1 million distinct CDR3 sequences, with approximately 26% appearing a single time and approximately 0.7% taken by the ten largest. The sample also formed part of further work on T cells of mothers and their children.

Sequenced input: blood. The receptors derive from a girl aged 2-15 years in good health.

This clonotype was seen only a few times. The chain employs TRBV7-9 and TRBJ1-2; D is unresolved. V lost 2 bases and J lost 7, with 17 bases in between. This CDR3 region has 15 residues. The germline gives CDR1 SEHNR, CDR2 FQNEAQ (reference sequence). The DNA for the CDR3 is TGTGCCAGCAGCTTACTTTTAAGGCGGGAAGGTGGCTACACCTTC. It encodes CASSLLLRREGGYTF.

This clonotype was detected only a few times. The chain carries TRBV20-1 and TRBJ2-5, with 8 bases aligning to TRBD2. This CDR3 spans 14 amino acids. The ends lost 0 bases at V and 5 bases at J; junction bases unmatched: 5. Per the germline V gene, CDR1 is DFQATT and CDR2 is SNEGSKA (reference sequence). The CDR3, as DNA: TGCAGTGCTAGAGACCCCGGACTAGCCGAGACCCAGTACTTC. Residues: CSARDPGLAETQYF.

V and J are TRBV24-1 and TRBJ2-3, with D possibly TRBD2 on 5 matching bases. Trimming removed 8 bases from V and 0 bases from J, with 11 bases in between. Germline V gene data show CDR1 as KGHDR and CDR2 as SFDVKD. The CDR3 runs to 14 residues. CDR3 nucleotides: TGTGCCACCAAAAGCGGCGGGAGCACAGATACGCAGTATTTT. Protein: CATKSGGSTDTQYF.

This clonotype was seen more than once but under ten times. The rearrangement uses TRBV20-1 and TRBJ2-4, with 8 bases matching TRBD1. This CDR3 region has 19 residues. V dropped 5 bases and J dropped 0; count of bases not matched to a gene: 18. The germline gives CDR1 DFQATT, CDR2 SNEGSKA (reference sequence). The CDR3 DNA is TGCAGTGCTGGGAGGAGGACAGGGTCGTTTTTGGTAGCCAAAAACATTCAGTACTTC. Translation gives CSAGRRTGSFLVAKNIQYF.

J is TRBJ2-5 and V is TRBV5-6; D is undetermined. Trimming stripped 2 bases from V and 5 bases from J, with 7 bases between. CDR3 length: 12 amino acids. Germline-derived CDR1 and CDR2 are SGHDT and YYEEEE. The CDR3 DNA sequence: TGTGCCAGCAGCTTCATCCCGGAGACCCAGTACTTC. Amino acids: CASSFIPETQYF.

This clonotype was counted between two and nine times. This rearrangement joins TRBV29-1 to TRBJ2-7, with D hard to call. Germline CDR1 is SQVTM and CDR2 is ANQGSEA. The CDR3 contains 13 residues. The V end was cut by 2 bases, the J end by 2 bases, with 10 bases between. CDR3 in amino acids: CSVEKQSPYEQYF. CDR3 nucleotide sequence: TGCAGCGTTGAAAAACAAAGCCCCTACGAGCAGTACTTC.

The chain is built from TRBV7-8 and TRBJ1-1; D gene unclear. The CDR3 spans 14 residues. The V end was cut by 1 base, the J end by 8 bases, with 14 bases between. The V gene's germline CDR1 is SGHVS and CDR2 FQNEAQ. The CDR3 sequence is CASSLEVGRREAFF. CDR3 DNA: TGTGCCAGCAGCTTAGAGGTGGGGAGAAGGGAAGCTTTCTTT.